The 22 T cell receptor beta chains in this list originate from one sample, sequenced in a study of blood T cell repertoires in COVID-19. Libraries were prepared by immunoSEQ multiplex PCR; TCRdb keeps only in-frame clonotypes and omits some of them. The table shows over 150,000 clones, with roughly 87% occurring only once. Sequenced: peripheral blood. The receptors derive from a woman between 65 and 79 years old with COVID-19, enrolled during active disease.

This sequence joins TRBV29-1 and TRBJ2-5; D not certain. V dropped 4 bases and J dropped 2 bases, with 5 bases sitting between them. CDR1 and CDR2 (germline): SQVTM, ANQGSEA. CDR3 length equals 11 residues. CDR3 sequence (DNA): TGCAGCGTTGTATGTCAAGAGACCCAGTACTTC. Amino acids: CSVVCQETQYF.

The chain recombines TRBV12-1 with TRBJ2-1; the table's D call, TRBD2, was not checked against the DNA. TRBV12-1 is annotated as a pseudogene. The CDR3 runs 20 residues. The DNA for the CDR3 is TGTGCCAGCAGCCTCTTGTGGGCTAGCGGGAGGGGCGATCGATACAATGAGCAGTTCTTC. This sequence encodes CASSLLWASGRGDRYNEQFF.

The chain carries TRBV9 and TRBJ2-6; D not certain. Trimming took 4 bases from V and 1 from J, leaving 12 bases between them. The CDR3 consists of 16 residues. The germline CDR1 and CDR2 sequences are SGDLS and YYNGEE. CDR3 sequence: CASSIAAASGANVLTF. CDR3 coding DNA: TGTGCCAGCAGCATAGCTGCGGCGTCTGGGGCCAACGTCCTGACTTTC.

V is TRBV27 and J is TRBJ2-5; 13 bases agree with TRBD2. Germline trimming cut 5 bases from V and 8 bases from J; bases unmatched to any gene: 8. There are 15 residues in the CDR3. Germline V gene data show CDR1 as MNHEY and CDR2 as SMNVEV (reference sequence). The CDR3 DNA reads as TGTGCCAGCAGTCTCCGGACTAGCGGGGGTTCTACCCAGTACTTC. Its translation: CASSLRTSGGSTQYF.

The rearrangement links TRBV7-9 to TRBJ2-7; tentatively, D is TRBD2 (5 bases). V dropped 5 bases and J dropped 5 bases, with 19 bases sitting between them. The germline gives CDR1 SEHNR, CDR2 FQNEAQ (reference sequence). The CDR3 sequence is 15 residues long. CDR3 nucleotide sequence: TGTGCCAGCAGCCCCTCGGAGGTAGGGTTGAACGAGCAGTACTTC. Its translation is CASSPSEVGLNEQYF.

This clone has only one observation. CDR3 nucleotides: TGTGCCAGCAGTTTAGGACCATCAGGGCCTCGGACTAGCCCTCCGGCTAAGGAGACCCAGTACTTC. Protein: CASSLGPSGPRTSPPAKETQYF. The genes are TRBV28 and TRBJ2-5; 8 nucleotides match TRBD2. The CDR3 has 22 residues. Germline trimming cut 2 bases from V and 5 bases from J; bases unmatched to any gene: 28. Germline lookup yields CDR1 MDHEN and CDR2 SYDVKM.

The chain joins TRBV19 to TRBJ2-2; no clear D gene. CDR1 is LNHDA and CDR2 is SQIVND in the germline V gene (reference sequence). The germline V and J ends were trimmed by 10 bases and 6 bases, with 12 bases remaining between them. This CDR3 has 12 residues. CDR3 in DNA: TGTGCCACCCCTAGTTTGTCCGGGGAGCTGTTTTTT. This codes for CATPSLSGELFF.

The chain couples TRBV6-5 to TRBJ1-6; D possibly corresponds to TRBD1 (5 bases). V gave up 7 bases and J gave up 10 bases, with 14 bases separating them. This CDR3 has 13 residues. Germline V gene data show CDR1 as MNHEY and CDR2 as SVGAGI. In DNA form, the CDR3 reads TGTGCCAGCACCCGGAGGGAGGGGTCACCCCTCCACTTT. This gives the protein CASTRREGSPLHF.

The chain uses TRBV2 and TRBJ1-6; D remains unclear. Germline CDR1 is SNHLY and CDR2 is FYNNEI. Trimming took off 6 bases at V and 7 bases at J, with 13 bases between the two ends. The CDR3 length is 14 residues. The CDR3 sequence is CASRVFGENSPLHF. In nucleotides, the CDR3 is TGTGCCAGCAGAGTGTTTGGAGAGAATTCACCCCTCCACTTT.

This clone occurred a few times. J is TRBJ2-1 and V is TRBV9, with 9 bases aligning to TRBD2. The length of the CDR3 is 22 residues. Germline loops: CDR1 SGDLS, CDR2 YYNGEE. Trimming took 0 bases from V and 4 from J; bases not matched to a gene: 23. The CDR3 loop is CASSVGLGMVASGTFRYNEQFF. The CDR3 nucleotides are TGTGCCAGCAGCGTAGGTTTAGGAATGGTGGCTAGCGGGACTTTTAGGTACAATGAGCAGTTCTTC.

J is TRBJ2-1 and V is TRBV28; tentatively, D is TRBD2 (6 bases). CDR1 is MDHEN, CDR2 SYDVKM, per germline. The CDR3 has 14 amino acids. V was trimmed by 10 bases and J by 0 bases, leaving 13 bases between them. CDR3 loop: CATSEGFSYNEQFF. The CDR3 nucleotides read TGTGCCACCTCGGAGGGGTTCTCCTACAATGAGCAGTTCTTC.

The chain employs TRBV30 and TRBJ1-4, with TRBD1 matching over 7 bases. This CDR3 is built from 15 residues. Germline CDR1 and CDR2: GTSNPN and SVGIG (reference sequence). V trimming: 8 bases; J trimming: 12 bases; junction bases outside the gene matches: 21. The CDR3 region is CAPQDRVRGSVQLFF. The CDR3 DNA reads TGTGCCCCACAAGACAGGGTTCGAGGGTCGGTGCAACTGTTTTTT.

The CDR3 spells CASSTLAGYTDTQYF. The CDR3, as DNA: TGTGCCAGCAGCACTTTAGCGGGGTACACAGATACGCAGTATTTT. The chain employs TRBV21-1 and TRBJ2-3; whether TRBD2, the table's D call, matches the DNA was not checked. TRBV21-1 is a documented pseudogene. The CDR3 is 15 residues long.

The chain employs TRBV5-5 and TRBJ2-7; D unresolved. Germline-derived CDR1 and CDR2 are SGHKS and YYEKEE (reference sequence). The CDR3 length is 15 residues. Trimming left V 0 bases short and J 9 bases short, with 19 bases between. CDR3 sequence reads: CASSLETNPLVWQYF. CDR3 nucleotide sequence: TGTGCCAGCAGCTTGGAAACTAACCCCCTCGTATGGCAGTACTTC.

This chain links TRBV27 with TRBJ2-2; TRBD2 matches 11 bases. V gave up 3 bases and J gave up 4 bases; unmatched junction bases: 4. CDR1 and CDR2 from the germline V gene are MNHEY and SMNVEV (reference sequence). This CDR3 is 16 amino acids long. CDR3 region: CASSFTSGRGTGELFF. The DNA for the CDR3 is TGTGCCAGCAGTTTTACTAGCGGGAGAGGCACCGGGGAGCTGTTTTTT.

The table lists this clone with a few counts. The chain couples TRBV7-6 to TRBJ1-3; D is possibly TRBD1 (6 bases). Germline-derived CDR1 and CDR2 are SGHVS and FNYEAQ. V lost 4 bases to trimming and J lost 3 bases, with 16 bases between them. The CDR3 length is 16 residues. CDR3 loop: CASSSGRGAIGNTIYF. The CDR3 nucleotides read TGTGCCAGCAGCTCCGGGCGGGGGGCAATTGGAAACACCATATATTTT.

This chain links TRBV3-1 (or the pseudogene TRBV3-2) with TRBJ2-1, with D maybe TRBD2 (5 bases). Germline V gene lookup returns CDR1 LGHDT and CDR2 YNNKEL (reference sequence). The V end lost 4 bases, the J end lost 2 bases, and 21 bases lay between the germline ends. This CDR3 spans 18 amino acids. The CDR3 region is CASSPFRGAEATYNEQFF. The CDR3 DNA follows: TGTGCCAGCAGCCCCTTCCGAGGAGCGGAGGCGACCTACAATGAGCAGTTCTTC.

The chain is built from TRBV5-1 and TRBJ1-1, with D perhaps TRBD1 (6 bases). Trimming took 0 bases from V and 1 from J, leaving 10 bases between them. CDR1 and CDR2 from the germline V gene are SGHRS and YFSETQ. The CDR3 runs 15 residues. Here the CDR3 reads CASSLELTGNTEAFF. CDR3 in DNA: TGCGCCAGCAGCTTGGAGCTGACAGGGAACACTGAAGCTTTCTTT.

This clone was detected a few times. The chain uses TRBV11-2 and TRBJ2-7, with D maybe TRBD2 (6 bases). Deletions cut 5 bases from V and 5 bases from J, with 22 bases between. Germline CDR1 SGHAT, CDR2 FQNNGV. This CDR3 has 16 amino acids. Here the CDR3 DNA reads TGTGCCAGCAGCCACCTCACGGGGAGGCGGATGCACGAGCAGTACTTC. Translating it yields CASSHLTGRRMHEQYF.

V gene TRBV3-1 (or the pseudogene TRBV3-2) combines with J gene TRBJ2-6; D is ambiguous. This CDR3 has 15 residues. CDR1 is LGHDT, CDR2 YNNKEL, per germline (reference sequence). Trimming took 1 base from V and 2 from J, leaving 6 bases between them. CDR3 DNA: TGTGCCAGCAGCCAAGCCAGAACTGGGGCCAACGTCCTGACTTTC. Translation: CASSQARTGANVLTF.

This clone showed up just a few times. The V and J genes are TRBV10-2 and TRBJ2-1; TRBD2 matches 9 bases. V shed 6 bases, J shed 3 bases, and the junction held 3 bases outside the gene matches. The germline gives CDR1 WSHSY, CDR2 SAAADI. This CDR3 is 14 amino acids long. DNA of the CDR3: TGCGCCAGCAGGGCTAGCGGGATCTACAATGAGCAGTTCTTC. It is translated as CASRASGIYNEQFF.

This clone showed up just once. The genes are TRBV5-1 and TRBJ1-1, with D unclear. This CDR3 is 14 amino acids long. Germline V gene lookup returns CDR1 SGHRS and CDR2 YFSETQ. Trimming took off 5 bases at V and 11 bases at J, with 22 bases between the two ends. The CDR3 loop reads CASSPGPRETWAFF. CDR3 DNA: TGCGCCAGCAGTCCCGGGCCCCGGGAGACTTGGGCTTTCTTT.